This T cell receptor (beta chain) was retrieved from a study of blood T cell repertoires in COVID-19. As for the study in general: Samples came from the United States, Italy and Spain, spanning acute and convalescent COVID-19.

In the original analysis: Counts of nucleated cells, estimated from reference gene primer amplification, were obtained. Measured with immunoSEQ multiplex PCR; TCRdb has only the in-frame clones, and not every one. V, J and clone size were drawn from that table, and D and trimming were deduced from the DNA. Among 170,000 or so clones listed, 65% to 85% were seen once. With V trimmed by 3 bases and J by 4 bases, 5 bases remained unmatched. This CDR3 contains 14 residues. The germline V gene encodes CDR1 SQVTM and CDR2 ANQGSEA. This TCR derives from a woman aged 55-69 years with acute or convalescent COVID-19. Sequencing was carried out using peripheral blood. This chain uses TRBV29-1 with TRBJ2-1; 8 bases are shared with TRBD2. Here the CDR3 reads CSVEGRGAYNEQFF. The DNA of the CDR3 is TGCAGCGTTGAGGGGCGGGGGGCTTACAATGAGCAGTTCTTC.